This record covers a single T cell receptor (beta chain). This clonotype has a count of ten or more. The antigen it recognizes is unknown. Base qualities are not at hand, and no much larger clone is one base apart. The sample belongs to a study of early T cells in non-severe SARS-CoV-2 infection (TCRdb year 2021). About the full investigation: Because TCR sequencing was done on bulk RNA from unsorted whole blood, the alpha and beta chains could not be paired. General findings and caveats noted by the study authors: VDJdb matching was skewed toward anti-spike CD8 responses and likely underestimated virus-specific expansions by missing private and CD4 specificities.

This was a case-control study nested in a cohort of healthcare workers in London, UK, who had nasopharyngeal swab PCR tests and blood samples taken every week. Between 23 and 31 March 2020, the week of the UK lockdown, healthcare workers were enrolled and then followed up weekly for as long as 16 weeks. The germline V gene supplies CDR1 MNHEY and CDR2 SVGAGI. Inclusive of the bounding cysteine and phenylalanine, the CDR3 is 14 residues long. Only the CDR3 part of the read is kept: 42 bases, read in frame from the first base. V loses 6 bases of germline sequence and J loses 4 bases, and the interval between the two ends is 15 bases. Library prep was done by 5' RACE. TCRdb names NextSeq 500 as the instrument used. To correct for sequencing error and PCR bias, the TCR library protocol tagged individual cDNA molecules with unique molecular identifiers. Both TCR alpha and beta chains were sequenced, and tight co-correlation was observed between alpha and beta sequence abundances in each sample. The paper's data handling went like this. Decombinator V4 was used to annotate TCR sequences for V gene, J gene and CDR3. TCRs were defined as expanded if a significant change between any two time points was detected under a Poisson model with p below 0.0001. TCR abundances were normalised to the total number of TCRs sequenced per sample and expressed as counts per million. TRAV1-2 paired with TRAJ12, TRAJ20 or TRAJ33 defined MAIT TCRs, while TRAV10 paired with TRAJ18 defined iNKT TCRs. VDJdb, accessed 1 November 2021, was searched for CMV, EBV and SARS-CoV-2 annotated TCRs, excluding TCRs annotated for multiple antigens. The raw public data were reprocessed by TCRdb itself: fastp quality trimming at Q25, MiXCR clonotype calling, in-frame beta chains only. Each record represents a unique CDR3 protein, reported with the most common genes and DNA among its rows. V and J calls and clone size were set by TCRdb, not the authors. For this sample the table gives more than 55,000 distinct CDR3 sequences, of which approximately 13% were detected only once. About 4.7% of the sample belongs to the ten largest clones.

The sequenced material came from whole blood. The sequence came from an adult who was a healthcare worker with PCR-confirmed SARS-CoV-2 infection or an uninfected control (not recorded which). The sequence links TRBV6-5 to TRBJ1-1; tentative D gene TRBD1, with 6 bases matching. The CDR3 amino acid sequence is: CASSYEDSGTEAFF. DNA sequence: TGTGCCAGCAGCTACGAGGACAGTGGCACTGAAGCTTTCTTT.